This T cell receptor beta chain appears in the sequencing data of a study of monozygotic twins with inflammatory bowel disease. TCRdb re-called the 5' RACE reads; every CDR3 protein appears as one record, without DNA. This sample's table has nearly 450,000 distinct CDR3 sequences. This CDR3 comprises 14 residues. In germline, CDR1 is SGHRS, CDR2 YFSETQ. The clonotype originates from a human donor with ulcerative colitis or Crohn's disease, or a healthy co-twin of an affected twin (not recorded which). The rearrangement links TRBV5-1 to TRBJ2-2. What was sequenced was blood. CDR3 loop: CASRIGANTGELFF.